This T cell receptor (beta chain) was observed in a study of OX40 agonist ivuxolimab in advanced cancers. Study background: It was permissible to have had prior anti-PD-1, anti-PD-L1 or anti-CTLA-4 therapy, and over 35% had some.

Libraries were prepared by immunoSEQ multiplex PCR; TCRdb keeps only in-frame clonotypes and omits some of them. The sample lists some 60,000 clones; about nine tenths were seen once. Blood sampling took place at baseline, cycle 4 day 1, and cycle 7 day 1. CDR1 and CDR2 from the germline V gene are SGHTA and FQGNSA. The CDR3 has 16 residues. Trimming removed 5 bases at V and 0 bases at J, with 13 bases between. In this sample, this clone turned up once. Antigen: not known. Study-level results: Among the nonresponders, some also had low normalized T-cell clonal expansion.

The source material was CD4+ or CD8+ T cells sorted from blood, sampled in a trial of the OX40 agonist ivuxolimab. The chain uses TRBV7-2 and TRBJ2-2; D may be TRBD1 (6 bases). This TCR came from an adult with an advanced solid tumor such as melanoma, head and neck, liver or kidney cancer. The CDR3 reads CASSTSGTPNTGELFF. The CDR3 nucleotides are TGTGCCAGCAGCACCTCCGGGACACCGAACACCGGGGAGCTGTTTTTT. The whole variable domain, filled in from reference TRBV7-2 and TRBJ2-2, reads GAGVSQSPSNKVTEKGKDVELRCDPISGHTALYWYRQSLGQGLEFLIYFQGNSAPDKSGLPSDRFSAERTGGSVSTLTIQRTQQEDSAVYLCASSTSGTPNTGELFFGEGSRLTVL.